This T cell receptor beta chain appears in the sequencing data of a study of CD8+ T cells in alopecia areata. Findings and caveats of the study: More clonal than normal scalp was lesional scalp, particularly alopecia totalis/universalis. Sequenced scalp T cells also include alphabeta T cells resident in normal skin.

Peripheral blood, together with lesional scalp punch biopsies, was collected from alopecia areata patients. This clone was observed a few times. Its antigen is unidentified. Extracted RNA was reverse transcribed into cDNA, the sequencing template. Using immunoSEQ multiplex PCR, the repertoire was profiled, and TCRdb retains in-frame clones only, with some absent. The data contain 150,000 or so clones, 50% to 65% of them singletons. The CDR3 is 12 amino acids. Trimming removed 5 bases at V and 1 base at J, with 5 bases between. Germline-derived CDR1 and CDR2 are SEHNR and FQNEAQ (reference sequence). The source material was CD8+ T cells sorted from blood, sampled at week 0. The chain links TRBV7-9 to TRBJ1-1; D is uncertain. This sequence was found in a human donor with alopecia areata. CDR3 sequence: CASSPRNTEAFF. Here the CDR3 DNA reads TGTGCCAGCAGCCCCAGGAACACTGAAGCTTTCTTT.